This TCR beta chain is from a study of T cell changes during pregnancy in multiple sclerosis. After removal of 3 bases from V and 2 bases from J, the junction contained 4 bases not matched to a gene. The germline gives CDR1 SGHKS, CDR2 YYEKEE (reference sequence). CDR3 length equals 16 residues. Some clones are missing from TCRdb's copy, which holds only in-frame ones; the method was immunoSEQ multiplex PCR. The sample consists of 75,000 to 80,000 clones, roughly 91% of them appearing once. The sequences come from peripheral blood, collected after pregnancy. J is TRBJ2-7 and V is TRBV5-5, with 14 nucleotides matching TRBD2. The sequence came from a female donor in good health, enrolled as a control in a pregnancy study. CDR3 loop: CASSWGLAGAPYEQYF. The CDR3 nucleotides read TGTGCCAGCAGCTGGGGACTAGCGGGAGCCCCCTACGAGCAGTACTTC.